What follows describes a single T cell receptor (beta chain). The antigen it binds to is not known. The sample holds no much larger clone one base away, and base qualities are not on file. The sample belongs to a study of blood T cell repertoires in COVID-19 (dated by TCRdb to the early 2020s). With respect to the entire study: The collaborator samples originated in the United States, Italy and Spain and spanned the acute and convalescent phases of COVID-19. The repertoires were released in a freely available public database meant as a resource for research on the immune response to SARS-CoV-2. Sample metadata almost always included a de-identified subject ID, COVID-19 status, age in years and sex. Where HLA class I and class II types were available, the types were taken from metadata supplied by the sample provider, not from assay-based typing. The material from the prospective study consisted of cDNA or gDNA derived from T cells, B-cell-depleted T cells, or PBMCs. The samples were drawn from two sources: the first 160 participants of the ongoing ImmuneRACE study, and fewer than 1,500 subjects contributed by 6 global collaborators. The dataset comprised deeply sampled blood TCRbeta repertoires from subjects exposed to, actively infected with, or recovered from COVID-19.

The CDR1 and CDR2 encoded by the germline V gene are SGHVS and FQNEAQ. The CDR3 measures 16 amino acids from cysteine to phenylalanine. Of all the DNA, just the CDR3 is kept, 48 bases in frame from base 1. Compared with germline, V lacks 5 bases and J lacks 4 bases; bases without a gene match: 8. Overall results and qualifications from the work: Clinical and demographic metadata were provided uncurated, with the amount varying by source and participant.

TCRbeta CDR3 regions were amplified from genomic DNA by means of the immunoSEQ Assay, a bias-controlled multiplex PCR. Regarding the original processing steps: Within the assay, amplification of reference gene primers was used to estimate how many nucleated cells each sample contained. Sequence reads were collapsed and filtered to measure the absolute abundance of every unique TCRbeta CDR3 rearrangement. For each sample, productive Simpson clonality was calculated as the square root of Simpson's diversity index over productive rearrangements. The clones in this table, taken by TCRdb from immuneACCESS, are in-frame only. Not every clone is retained; where verified, under half of the shortfall comes from an unresolved V gene, and the cause of the rest is unknown. The V and J calls and the clone size are those of that table, but D and trimming were determined from the DNA. Within this sample are approximately 220,000 clones, with 70% to 90% of them counted one time only. The ten top clones hold 6.5% to 9% of the sample.

Participants in the prospective study were aged about 18 to 90 years, lived in under 30 United States geographic areas, and enrolled through a virtual design. Cohort assignment in the prospective study relied on participant-reported clinical history from a screening survey and a study questionnaire. Each participant in the prospective study had whole blood, serum and a nasopharyngeal or oropharyngeal swab collected by mobile phlebotomists. Additional blood draws and questionnaires over an approximately 2-month period could optionally be provided by prospective study participants. Prospective study blood samples were shipped either frozen or at room temperature before DNA extraction.

The chain joins TRBV7-8 to TRBJ1-6, with TRBD1 matching 7 junction bases. The sequence was collected from a woman aged 40-49 years with acute COVID-19. Material for sequencing was PBMCs or T cells enriched from blood (not recorded which). The CDR3 protein is CASSRGTVEYNSPLHF. In nucleotide form, the sequence is TGTGCCAGCAGCCGAGGGACAGTTGAGTATAATTCACCCCTCCACTTT.